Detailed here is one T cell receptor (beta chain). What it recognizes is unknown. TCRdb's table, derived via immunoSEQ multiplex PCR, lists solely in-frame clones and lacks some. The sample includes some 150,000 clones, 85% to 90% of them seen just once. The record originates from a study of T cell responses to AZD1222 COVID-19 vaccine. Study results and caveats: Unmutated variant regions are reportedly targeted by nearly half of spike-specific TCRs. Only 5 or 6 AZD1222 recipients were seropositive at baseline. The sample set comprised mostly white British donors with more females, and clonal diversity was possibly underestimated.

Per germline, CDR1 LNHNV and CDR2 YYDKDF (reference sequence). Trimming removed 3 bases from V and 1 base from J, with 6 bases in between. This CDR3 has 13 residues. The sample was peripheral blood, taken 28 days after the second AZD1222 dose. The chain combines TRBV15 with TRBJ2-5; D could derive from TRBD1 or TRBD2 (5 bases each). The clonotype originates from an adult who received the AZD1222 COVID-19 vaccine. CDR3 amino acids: CATSSGTQETQYF. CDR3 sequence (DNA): TGTGCCACCAGCAGCGGGACCCAAGAGACCCAGTACTTC.